A single sample gave rise to the 10 T cell receptor beta chains below, sequenced in a study of early T cells in non-severe SARS-CoV-2 infection. TCRdb redid the calling of the 5' RACE reads with MiXCR, one entry per CDR3 protein. Among roughly 93,000 distinct CDR3 sequences listed, approximately 10% were seen once. The sample consisted of whole blood. The receptors originated from an adult who was a healthcare worker with PCR-confirmed SARS-CoV-2 infection or an uninfected control (not recorded which).

This clonotype was counted at least ten times. This CDR3 is CSVQGQGPNEQFF. The CDR3 coding sequence is TGCAGCGTTCAGGGACAGGGGCCTAATGAGCAGTTCTTC. The chain uses TRBV29-1 and TRBJ2-1; 10 positions agree with TRBD1. V was pared by 5 bases and J by 7 bases, with 5 bases of the junction left unmatched. The CDR3 has 13 amino acids. Germline-derived CDR1 and CDR2 are SQVTM and ANQGSEA.

The V gene is TRBV5-1, the J gene TRBJ2-1, with no clear D. CDR3 length: 13 residues. The V end was cut by 5 bases, the J end by 0 bases, with 6 bases between. Germline values: CDR1 SGHRS, CDR2 YFSETQ. The CDR3 loop reads CASSPSSYNEQFF. In nucleotides, the CDR3 is TGCGCCAGCAGTCCGAGCTCCTACAATGAGCAGTTCTTC.

This CDR3 is CASSQVRRNSPLHF. The CDR3 bases are TGCGCCAGCAGCCAAGTCCGCCGTAATTCACCCCTCCACTTT. The chain couples TRBV4-1 to TRBJ1-6; D remains unclear. The CDR3 is 14 amino acids. Trimming took 1 base from V and 6 from J, leaving 7 bases between them. Germline CDR1 reads MGHRA; CDR2 reads YSYEKL.

V and J are TRBV12-3 or TRBV12-4 and TRBJ1-3; D is ambiguous. This CDR3 is built from 13 residues. The V end lost 3 bases, the J end lost 0 bases, and 3 bases lay between the germline ends. CDR3 bases: TGTGCCAGCAGTTTCGGCTCTGGAAACACCATATATTTT. This codes for CASSFGSGNTIYF.

This clonotype was seen only a few times. V and J are TRBV6-4 and TRBJ1-2, with 7 bases lining up with TRBD1. The CDR3 totals 14 residues. The V and J ends lost 5 bases and 1 base, in that order; junction bases with no gene match: 4. Germline lookup yields CDR1 MRHNA and CDR2 SNTAGT. The CDR3, as DNA: TGTGCCAGCAGTAGGGACAGCAATAACTATGGCTACACCTTC. This codes for CASSRDSNNYGYTF.

V usage is TRBV28 and J usage is TRBJ1-5; D gene uncertain. The CDR3 has 13 residues. Germline V gene data show CDR1 as MDHEN and CDR2 as SYDVKM. V was clipped by 6 bases and J by 12 bases, with 18 bases between them. CDR3 sequence: CASRSPSDFRQHF. The CDR3 DNA reads TGTGCCAGCAGAAGCCCCTCCGATTTCCGCCAGCATTTT.

The chain links TRBV29-1 to TRBJ2-7, with unresolved D. The CDR3 totals 11 residues. Per the germline V gene, CDR1 is SQVTM and CDR2 is ANQGSEA. V was clipped by 6 bases and J by 3 bases, with 9 bases between them. The CDR3 reads CSVGPVYEQYF. In DNA form, the CDR3 reads TGCAGCGTCGGACCGGTCTACGAGCAGTACTTC.

The rearrangement links TRBV28 to TRBJ2-1, with TRBD2 identical over 11 bases. Germline values: CDR1 MDHEN, CDR2 SYDVKM. The CDR3 contains 18 residues. With V trimmed by 7 bases and J by 5 bases, 16 bases remained unmatched. The CDR3 region is CASTQPRASGRYNNEQFF. The CDR3 bases are TGTGCCAGCACCCAACCCCGGGCTAGCGGGAGGTACAACAATGAGCAGTTCTTC.

This clonotype came up many times. The chain uses TRBV29-1 and TRBJ2-2, with a weak D call TRBD1 (6 bases). V was cut by 3 bases and J by 5 bases, with 10 bases left in between. The CDR3 is 13 amino acids. Germline loops: CDR1 SQVTM, CDR2 ANQGSEA. The CDR3: CSVDTGMTGELFF. The CDR3 DNA sequence: TGCAGCGTTGATACAGGGATGACCGGGGAGCTGTTTTTT.

This clonotype was recorded at least ten times. The rearrangement links TRBV6-1 to TRBJ2-1, with TRBD1 as a possible D gene (5 bases). Trimming removed 2 bases from V and 7 bases from J, with 18 bases in between. Per germline, CDR1 MNHNS and CDR2 SASEGT. The CDR3 contains 16 residues. The CDR3 spells CASSESKLYRRNEQFF. In DNA, the CDR3 is TGTGCCAGCAGTGAAAGTAAGTTATACAGGCGGAATGAGCAGTTCTTC.